A single sample is the source of the 2 T cell receptor beta chains below, sequenced in a study of Ad26.COV2.S vaccination and SARS-CoV-2 variants. Some clones are missing from TCRdb's copy, which holds only in-frame ones; the method was immunoSEQ multiplex PCR. The data contain roughly 320,000 clones, 70% to 90% of them singletons. Treatment here: some 19 received Ad26.COV2.S at low or high dose, single or two shots; 5 received placebo; per-sample allocation not given. Samples were taken on day 63 after the first vaccine or placebo injection. This material consisted of peripheral blood, taken in a trial of Ad26.COV2.S vaccine versus placebo. The origin of the receptors is a person aged 18-60 years who received the Ad26.COV2.S COVID-19 vaccine or a placebo.

This clone was seen a handful of times. V is TRBV7-3 and J is TRBJ2-1; D is unresolved. Trimming removed 2 bases from V and 0 bases from J, with 8 bases in between. Germline V gene lookup returns CDR1 SGHTA and CDR2 FQGTGA. This CDR3 has 15 residues. CDR3 amino acids: CASSLFSSSYNEQFF. DNA of the CDR3: TGTGCCAGCAGCTTATTCAGTAGCTCCTACAATGAGCAGTTCTTC.

The V and J genes are TRBV4-2 and TRBJ2-5, with D unclear. Germline assignment: CDR1 LGHNA and CDR2 YNFKEQ. V lost 0 bases to trimming and J lost 7 bases, with 12 bases between them. CDR3 length: 14 amino acids. This CDR3 reads CASSQEARTGTQYF. CDR3 coding DNA: TGTGCCAGCAGCCAAGAGGCTAGAACGGGGACCCAGTACTTC.